A single sample gave rise to the 4 T cell receptor beta chains below, sequenced in a study of cytomegalovirus exposure and HLA in healthy donors. Primers: 60 Vbeta forward and 13 Jbeta reverse. The table came from immunoSEQ multiplex PCR; TCRdb's copy has only in-frame clones and leaves some out. The sample records some 250,000 clones, 82% being singletons. Sequences were obtained from PBMCs. The receptors were gathered from a woman aged 40 to 50 in good health and CMV-seropositive.

V gene TRBV5-4 combines with J gene TRBJ2-5; tentatively, D is TRBD1 (6 bases). The CDR3 totals 16 residues. Trimming took off 0 bases at V and 5 bases at J, with 17 bases between the two ends. CDR1 is SGHNT, CDR2 YYREEE, per germline (reference sequence). CDR3 in DNA: TGTGCCAGCAGCTTGGGAGGCAGGGGTGGAGTGGAGACCCAGTACTTC. Translated: CASSLGGRGGVETQYF.

J is TRBJ2-4 and V is TRBV2; D unclear. CDR1 and CDR2 (germline): SNHLY, FYNNEI. This CDR3 has 15 residues. Trimming took 3 bases from V and 0 from J, leaving 9 bases between them. As DNA, the CDR3 is TGTGCCAGCAGTGATTGGGCCTCAGCCAAAAACATTCAGTACTTC. It yields the protein CASSDWASAKNIQYF.

The chain has TRBV12-5 and TRBJ2-1; 11 bases align to TRBD2. The V gene end was trimmed by 5 bases and the J gene end by 9 bases; junction bases not matched to a gene: 9. Germline CDR1 is LGHNT and CDR2 is FRNRAP. The CDR3 is 15 residues long. The CDR3 DNA is TGTGCTAGTGGTCTCAGGCTAGCGGGGGGCCTTGAGCAGTTCTTC. It is translated as CASGLRLAGGLEQFF. Supplemented by reference TRBV12-5 and TRBJ2-1, the full variable domain reads DARVTQTPRHKVTEMGQEVTMRCQPILGHNTVFWYRQTMMQGLELLAYFRNRAPLDDSGMPKDRFSAEMPDATLATLKIQPSEPRDSAVYFCASGLRLAGGLEQFFGPGTRLTVL.

DNA of the CDR3: TGTGCCAGCAGTCCTAGCGGGATGGCAGATACGCAGTATTTT. This encodes CASSPSGMADTQYF. J is TRBJ2-3 and V is TRBV28; 9 bases are shared with TRBD2. This CDR3 comprises 14 residues. Trimming took 5 bases from V and 4 from J; bases not matched to a gene: 4. Germline CDR1 reads MDHEN; CDR2 reads SYDVKM.